This T cell receptor (beta chain) came from a study of cytomegalovirus exposure and HLA in healthy donors. The primer mix had 60 Vbeta and 13 Jbeta primers. TCRdb's copy holds only in-frame clones and misses some; the assay was immunoSEQ multiplex PCR. Found here are 110,000 to 150,000 clones, roughly 70% of them singletons; the top ten hold around 7%. Looked up from germline, CDR1 is GTSNPN and CDR2 is SVGIG (reference sequence). J was trimmed by 4 bases and V by 4 bases; bases with no gene match: 3. CDR3 length: 12 residues. Sequenced: PBMCs. This chain joins TRBV30 and TRBJ1-1; TRBD1 matches 7 bases. The receptor was isolated from a young man in good health and CMV-seronegative. CDR3 DNA: TGTGCCTGGAAAGACAGGGCCACTGAAGCTTTCTTT. Translated: CAWKDRATEAFF.